The following is a TCR beta chain sequence with its context. As yet, its antigen is unknown. This specimen belongs to a study of radiation and T cells in renal cell carcinoma. Study findings and constraints: Top tumor clonotypes rose in blood 2 weeks post-radiation, then contracted.

Only in-frame clones appear in the TCRdb table, and some are missing; sequencing was by immunoSEQ multiplex PCR. The sample lists more than 75,000 clones, 70% to 90% seen once, with approximately 22% in the top ten. Documented time point: blood 2 weeks post-SBRT. Treatment given: 15 Gy SBRT to primary tumor, nephrectomy 4 weeks later. Radiation-treated patients gave blood at baseline, week 2 and week 4. Germline V gene sequence: CDR1 SGHTA, CDR2 FQGNSA. The CDR3 runs 12 residues. The V gene lost 4 bases and the J gene lost 5 bases, with 7 bases spanning the gap. The specimen was blood, collected from a patient whose treatment included radiotherapy and nephrectomy. V and J are TRBV7-2 and TRBJ2-3; D remains ambiguous. The sequence came from a woman aged 50 to 60 with renal cell carcinoma. In nucleotides, the CDR3 is TGTGCCAGCAGCTCGGTGGAAGATACGCAGTATTTT. Residues: CASSSVEDTQYF.